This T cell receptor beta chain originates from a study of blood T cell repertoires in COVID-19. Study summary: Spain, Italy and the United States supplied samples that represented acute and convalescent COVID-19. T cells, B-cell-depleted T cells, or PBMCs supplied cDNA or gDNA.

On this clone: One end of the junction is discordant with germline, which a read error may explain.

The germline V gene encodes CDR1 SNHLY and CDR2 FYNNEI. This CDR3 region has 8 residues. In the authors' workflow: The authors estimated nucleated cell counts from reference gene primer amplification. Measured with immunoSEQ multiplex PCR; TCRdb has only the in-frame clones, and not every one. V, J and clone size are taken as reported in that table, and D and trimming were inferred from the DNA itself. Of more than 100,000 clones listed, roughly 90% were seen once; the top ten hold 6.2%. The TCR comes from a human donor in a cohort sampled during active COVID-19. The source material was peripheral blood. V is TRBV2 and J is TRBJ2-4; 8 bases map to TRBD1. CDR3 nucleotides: TGTGCCAGGCGGAGGGACAGGTTC. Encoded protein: CARRRDRF.